Ten or more counts support the clone carrying this T cell receptor (beta chain). What it binds is unknown. The sample belongs to a study of T cells in Graves' hyperthyroidism and ophthalmopathy. The study's findings and limits: Ophthalmopathy was distinguished from stable hyperthyroidism by 13 V-J signatures. Among thyroid clonotypes expanded above 0.001, most also appeared in blood.

The CDR3 regions of TCR beta were amplified from RNA transcripts. The study used the HTBI primer set for a first-round RT-PCR of the TCR CDR3. Using its own MiXCR run on the multiplex PCR reads, TCRdb lists one record per CDR3 protein. The sample carries about 300,000 distinct CDR3 sequences, 15% to 20% recorded once. This clonotype originated in a man aged 30 to 45 with Graves' hyperthyroidism. Input material: blood.

The DNA of the CDR3 is TGTGCCAGCAGCCAAGGGACAGGGGGGAACTACGAGCAGTACTTC. As protein: CASSQGTGGNYEQYF. V and J are TRBV3-1 and TRBJ2-7; 10 bases line up with TRBD1. V lost 1 base and J lost 3; bases outside the gene matches: 3. The CDR3 extends over 15 amino acids. CDR1 and CDR2 from the germline V gene are LGHDT and YNNKEL (reference sequence).